This TCR beta chain stems from a study of blood T cell repertoires in COVID-19 (TCRdb year 2020). About the study as a whole: Collaborator samples came from the United States, Italy and Spain and covered acute and convalescent phases of COVID-19. The material from the prospective study consisted of cDNA or gDNA derived from T cells, B-cell-depleted T cells, or PBMCs. The dataset comprised deeply sampled blood TCRbeta repertoires from subjects exposed to, actively infected with, or recovered from COVID-19. A freely available public database, intended as a resource for researchers studying the immune response to SARS-CoV-2, is where the repertoires were released. The samples were drawn from two sources: the first 160 participants of the ongoing ImmuneRACE study, and 1,254 subjects contributed by 6 global collaborators. A de-identified subject ID, COVID-19 status, age in years and sex were almost always included in the sample metadata. Where available, HLA class I and class II types were obtained from metadata supplied by the sample provider rather than from assay-based typing. Broad study findings and their caveats: How much clinical and demographic metadata was included differed by source and by participant, and the metadata was provided uncurated.

Participants in the prospective study were enrolled through a virtual design, were aged about 18 to 100 years, and lived in roughly 24 United States geographic areas. To assign participants to cohorts, the prospective study relied on clinical history that participants themselves reported in a screening survey and a study questionnaire. A participant counted as exposed if, within 2 weeks of entering the study, that participant had been in contact with someone who had a PCR-confirmed or clinician-diagnosed COVID-19 case. In the prospective study, mobile phlebotomists collected whole blood, serum and a nasopharyngeal or oropharyngeal swab from each participant. Prospective study participants could optionally give additional blood draws and questionnaires over an approximately 2-month period. Blood samples from the prospective study were shipped frozen or at room temperature prior to DNA extraction.

The immunoSEQ Assay, a bias-controlled multiplex PCR, was used to amplify TCRbeta CDR3 regions from genomic DNA. In the authors' own workflow: Nucleated cell counts per sample were estimated from amplification of reference gene primers within the assay. To quantify the absolute abundance of each unique TCRbeta CDR3 rearrangement, sequence reads were collapsed and filtered. For each sample, productive Simpson clonality was calculated as the square root of Simpson's diversity index over productive rearrangements. Held by TCRdb, this immuneACCESS table contains in-frame sequences only and omits some clones. Under half of the omission traces to an unresolved V gene where checked; the cause of the rest is unknown. The DNA gave D and trimming, while V, J and clone size come from that table. In this sample the table shows approximately 250,000 clones, less than 95% of which occur a single time. The ten biggest clones cover 2.5% to 3% of the sample.

Trimming removed 5 bases from V and 6 bases from J, leaving 25 bases between the germline ends. The CDR3 covers 18 residues, taking in both the cysteine and the phenylalanine. CDR3 DNA only is kept here, 54 bases in frame from base 1. CDR1 is given as SGHVS and CDR2 as FQNEAQ, both from the germline V gene. The sample holds one count of this clone. Its specific antigen is unknown. Nothing much larger sits one base from this clone, and base qualities are not available. The sequenced sample was PBMCs or T cells enriched from blood (not recorded which). The receptor was isolated from a middle-aged man who had been exposed to COVID-19. Here the chain combines TRBV7-8 and TRBJ2-2, with TRBD2 perhaps the D gene, on 5 matching bases. CDR3 reads: CASSRDTRGTPKPGELFF. The DNA is TGTGCCAGCAGCCGAGACACCCGGGGTACTCCTAAACCCGGGGAGCTGTTTTTT.